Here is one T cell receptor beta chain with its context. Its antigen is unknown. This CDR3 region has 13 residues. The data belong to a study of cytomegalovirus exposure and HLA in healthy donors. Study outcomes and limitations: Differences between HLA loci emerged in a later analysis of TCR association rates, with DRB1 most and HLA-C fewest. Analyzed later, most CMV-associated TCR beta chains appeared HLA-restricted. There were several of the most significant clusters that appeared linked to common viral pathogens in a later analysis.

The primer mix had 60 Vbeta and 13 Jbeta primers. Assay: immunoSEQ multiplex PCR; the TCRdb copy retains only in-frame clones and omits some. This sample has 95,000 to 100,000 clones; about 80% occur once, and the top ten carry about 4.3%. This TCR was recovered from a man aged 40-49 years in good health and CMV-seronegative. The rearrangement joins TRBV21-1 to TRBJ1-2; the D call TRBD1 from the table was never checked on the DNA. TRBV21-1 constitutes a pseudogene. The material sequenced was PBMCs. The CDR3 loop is CATRTGTNYGYTF. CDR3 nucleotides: TGTGCCACCCGGACAGGGACGAACTATGGCTACACCTTC.